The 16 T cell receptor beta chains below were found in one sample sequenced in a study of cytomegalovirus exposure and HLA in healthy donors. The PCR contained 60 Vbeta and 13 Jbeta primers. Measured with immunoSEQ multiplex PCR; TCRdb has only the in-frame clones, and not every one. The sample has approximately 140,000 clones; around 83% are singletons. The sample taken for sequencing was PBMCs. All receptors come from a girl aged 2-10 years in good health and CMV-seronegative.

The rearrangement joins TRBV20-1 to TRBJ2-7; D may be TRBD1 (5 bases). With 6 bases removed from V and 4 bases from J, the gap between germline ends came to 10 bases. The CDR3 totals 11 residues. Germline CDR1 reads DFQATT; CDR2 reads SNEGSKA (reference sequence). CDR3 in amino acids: CSAAGRYEQYF. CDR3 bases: TGCAGTGCGGCAGGGCGGTACGAGCAGTACTTC.

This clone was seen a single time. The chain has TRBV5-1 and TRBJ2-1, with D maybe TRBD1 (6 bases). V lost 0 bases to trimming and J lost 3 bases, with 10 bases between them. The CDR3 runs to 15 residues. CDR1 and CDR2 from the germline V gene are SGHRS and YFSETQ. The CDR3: CASSLAQGFYNEQFF. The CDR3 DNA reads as TGCGCCAGCAGCTTGGCGCAGGGGTTCTACAATGAGCAGTTCTTC.

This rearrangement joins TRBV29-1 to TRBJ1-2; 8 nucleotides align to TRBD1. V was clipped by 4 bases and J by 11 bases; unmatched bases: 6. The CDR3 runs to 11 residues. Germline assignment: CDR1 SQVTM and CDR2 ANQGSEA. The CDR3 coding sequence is TGCAGCGTTGGCGGACAGGGTGGTTACACCTTC. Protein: CSVGGQGGYTF.

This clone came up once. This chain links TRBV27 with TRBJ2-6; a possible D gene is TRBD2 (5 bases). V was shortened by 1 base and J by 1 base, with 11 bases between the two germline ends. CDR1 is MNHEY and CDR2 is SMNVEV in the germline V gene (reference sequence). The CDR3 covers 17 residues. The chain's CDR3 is CASSLFPGSSGANVLTF. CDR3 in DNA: TGTGCCAGCAGTTTATTCCCGGGATCGTCTGGGGCCAACGTCCTGACTTTC.

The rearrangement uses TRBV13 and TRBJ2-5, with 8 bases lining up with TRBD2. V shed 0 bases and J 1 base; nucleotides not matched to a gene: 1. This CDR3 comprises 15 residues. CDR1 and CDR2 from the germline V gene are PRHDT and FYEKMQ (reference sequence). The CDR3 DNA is TGTGCCAGCAGCTTAGGGACTAGCGCCCAAGAGACCCAGTACTTC. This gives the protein CASSLGTSAQETQYF.

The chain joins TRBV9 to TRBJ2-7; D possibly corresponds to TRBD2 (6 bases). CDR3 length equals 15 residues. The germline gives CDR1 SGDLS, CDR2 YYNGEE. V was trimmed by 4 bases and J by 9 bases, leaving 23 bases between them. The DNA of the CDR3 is TGTGCCAGCAGCCCCGAGGGACGGACCATGGGGGGGCAGTACTTC. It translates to CASSPEGRTMGGQYF.

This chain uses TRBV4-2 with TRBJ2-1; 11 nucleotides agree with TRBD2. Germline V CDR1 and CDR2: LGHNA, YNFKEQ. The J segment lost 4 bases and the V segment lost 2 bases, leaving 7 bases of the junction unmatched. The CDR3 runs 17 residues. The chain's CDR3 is CASSQSYGTSGYNEQFF. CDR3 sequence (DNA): TGTGCCAGCAGCCAATCCTACGGGACTAGCGGATACAATGAGCAGTTCTTC.

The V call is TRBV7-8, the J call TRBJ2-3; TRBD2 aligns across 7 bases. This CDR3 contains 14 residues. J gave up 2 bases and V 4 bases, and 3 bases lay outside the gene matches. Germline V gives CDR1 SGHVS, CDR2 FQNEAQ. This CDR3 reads CASSWGGVTDTQYF. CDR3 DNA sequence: TGTGCCAGCAGCTGGGGAGGGGTCACAGATACGCAGTATTTT.

The CDR3 here is CASSGGFFGSDTQYF. The CDR3 DNA follows: TGTGCCAGCAGTGGGGGCTTCTTCGGGTCAGATACGCAGTATTTT. V gene TRBV27 combines with J gene TRBJ2-3; D might be TRBD1 (6 bases). CDR1 and CDR2 (germline): MNHEY, SMNVEV (reference sequence). Between the trimmed V and J ends, which lost 5 bases and 4 bases, there was a span of 16 bases. This CDR3 spans 15 amino acids.

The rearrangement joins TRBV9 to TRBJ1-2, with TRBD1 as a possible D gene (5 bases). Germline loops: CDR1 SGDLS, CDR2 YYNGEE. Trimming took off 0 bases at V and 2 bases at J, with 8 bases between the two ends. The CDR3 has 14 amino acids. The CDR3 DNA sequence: TGTGCCAGCAGCGTAGCTCCAGGGAACTATGGCTACACCTTC. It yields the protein CASSVAPGNYGYTF.

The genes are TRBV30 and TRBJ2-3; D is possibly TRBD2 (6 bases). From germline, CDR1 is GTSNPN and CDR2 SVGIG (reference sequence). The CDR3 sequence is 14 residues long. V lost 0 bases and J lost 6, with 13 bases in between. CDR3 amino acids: CAWSVRTGSDTQYF. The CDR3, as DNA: TGTGCCTGGAGTGTACGAACCGGGAGTGATACGCAGTATTTT.

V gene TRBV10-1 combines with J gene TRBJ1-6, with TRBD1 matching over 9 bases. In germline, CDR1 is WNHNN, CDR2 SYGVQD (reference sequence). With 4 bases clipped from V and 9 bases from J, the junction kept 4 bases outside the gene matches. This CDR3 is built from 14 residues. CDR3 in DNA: TGCGCCAGCAGTGGGGACAGGGTGGTTTCACCCCTCCACTTT. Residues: CASSGDRVVSPLHF.

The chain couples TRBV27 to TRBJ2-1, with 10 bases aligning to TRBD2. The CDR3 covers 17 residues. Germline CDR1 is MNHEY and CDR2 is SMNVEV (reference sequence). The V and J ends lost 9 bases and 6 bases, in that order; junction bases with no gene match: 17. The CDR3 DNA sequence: TGTGCCAGTTGGGCGCCTAGCGGGAGCGCAAGGGCCAATGAGCAGTTCTTC. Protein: CASWAPSGSARANEQFF.

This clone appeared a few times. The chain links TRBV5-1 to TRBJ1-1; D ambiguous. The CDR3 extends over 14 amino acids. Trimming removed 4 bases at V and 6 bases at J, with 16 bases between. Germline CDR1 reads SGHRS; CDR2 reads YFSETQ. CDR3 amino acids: CASSPDKLSSEAFF. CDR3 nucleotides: TGCGCCAGCAGCCCCGACAAGTTAAGCTCTGAAGCTTTCTTT. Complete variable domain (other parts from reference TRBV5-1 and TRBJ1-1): KAGVTQTPRYLIKTRGQQVTLSCSPISGHRSVSWYQQTPGQGLQFLFEYFSETQRNKGNFPGRFSGRQFSNSRSEMNVSTLELGDSALYLCASSPDKLSSEAFFGQGTRLTVV.

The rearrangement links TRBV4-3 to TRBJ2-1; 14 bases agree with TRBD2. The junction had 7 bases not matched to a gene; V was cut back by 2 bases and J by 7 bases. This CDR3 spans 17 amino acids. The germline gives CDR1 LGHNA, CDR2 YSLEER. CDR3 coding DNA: TGCGCCAGCAGCCAAACAACCGGACTAGCGGGGGGTAATGAGCAGTTCTTC. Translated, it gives CASSQTTGLAGGNEQFF.

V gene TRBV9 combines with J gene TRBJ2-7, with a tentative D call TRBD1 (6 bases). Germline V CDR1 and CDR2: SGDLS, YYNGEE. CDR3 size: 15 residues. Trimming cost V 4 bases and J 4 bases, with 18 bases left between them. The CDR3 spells CASSPAGATVYEQYF. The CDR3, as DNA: TGTGCCAGCAGCCCGGCAGGGGCGACCGTTTACGAGCAGTACTTC. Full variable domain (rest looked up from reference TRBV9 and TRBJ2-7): DSGVTQTPKHLITATGQRVTLRCSPRSGDLSVYWYQQSLDQGLQFLIQYYNGEERAKGNILERFSAQQFPDLHSELNLSSLELGDSALYFCASSPAGATVYEQYFGPGTRLTVT.